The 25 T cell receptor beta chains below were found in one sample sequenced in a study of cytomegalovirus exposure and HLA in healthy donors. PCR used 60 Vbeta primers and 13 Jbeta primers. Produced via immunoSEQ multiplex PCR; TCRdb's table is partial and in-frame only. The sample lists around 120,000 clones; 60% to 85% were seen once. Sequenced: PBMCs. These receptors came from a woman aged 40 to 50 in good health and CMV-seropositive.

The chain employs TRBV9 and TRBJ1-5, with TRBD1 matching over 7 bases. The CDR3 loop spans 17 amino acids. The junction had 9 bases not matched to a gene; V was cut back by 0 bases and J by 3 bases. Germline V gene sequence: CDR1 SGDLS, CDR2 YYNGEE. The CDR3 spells CASSVVTGNTHNQPQHF. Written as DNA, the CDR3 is TGTGCCAGCAGCGTAGTGACAGGGAATACTCACAATCAGCCCCAGCATTTT.

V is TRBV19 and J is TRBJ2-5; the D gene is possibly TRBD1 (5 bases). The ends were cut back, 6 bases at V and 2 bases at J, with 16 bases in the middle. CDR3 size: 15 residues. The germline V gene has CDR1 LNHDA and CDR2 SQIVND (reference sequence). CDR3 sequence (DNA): TGTGCCAGTAGGTCCACCAAAGGGGCGCAAGAGACCCAGTACTTC. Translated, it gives CASRSTKGAQETQYF.

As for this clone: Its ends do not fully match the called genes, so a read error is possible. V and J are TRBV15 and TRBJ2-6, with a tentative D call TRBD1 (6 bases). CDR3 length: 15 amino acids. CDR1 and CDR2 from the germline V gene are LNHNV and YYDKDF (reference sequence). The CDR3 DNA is TGTGCCACCAGCAGATTAACCCTAGGGGGCAACGTCCTGACTTTC. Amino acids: CATSRLTLGGNVLTF.

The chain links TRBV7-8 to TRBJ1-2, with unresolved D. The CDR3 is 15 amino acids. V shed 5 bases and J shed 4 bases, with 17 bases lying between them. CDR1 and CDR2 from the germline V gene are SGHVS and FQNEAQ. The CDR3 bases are TGTGCCAGCAGCGCCACCATCGGGAGGAGCTATGGCTACACCTTC. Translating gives CASSATIGRSYGYTF.

For the CDR3, the DNA is TGTGCCAGCAGCCTAGCGGGGGGGCCAGTGGAGACCCAGTACTTC. Residues: CASSLAGGPVETQYF. This sequence joins TRBV13 and TRBJ2-5; 12 bases map to TRBD2. CDR3 size: 15 residues. CDR1 is PRHDT and CDR2 is FYEKMQ in the germline V gene (reference sequence). Trimming at V came to 5 bases and at J to 5 bases, leaving 6 bases not matched to a gene.

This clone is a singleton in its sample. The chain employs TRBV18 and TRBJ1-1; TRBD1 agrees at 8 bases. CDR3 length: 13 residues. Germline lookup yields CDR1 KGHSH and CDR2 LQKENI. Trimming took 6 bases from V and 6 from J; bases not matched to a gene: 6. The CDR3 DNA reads TGTGCCAGCTCGGAGGGACAGGTCCCTGAAGCTTTCTTT. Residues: CASSEGQVPEAFF.

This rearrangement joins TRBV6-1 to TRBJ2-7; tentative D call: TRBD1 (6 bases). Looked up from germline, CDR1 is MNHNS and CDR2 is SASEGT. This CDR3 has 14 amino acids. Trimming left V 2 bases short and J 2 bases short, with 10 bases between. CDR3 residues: CASSEQGSTYEQYF. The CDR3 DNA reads TGTGCCAGCAGTGAACAGGGGTCGACCTACGAGCAGTACTTC.

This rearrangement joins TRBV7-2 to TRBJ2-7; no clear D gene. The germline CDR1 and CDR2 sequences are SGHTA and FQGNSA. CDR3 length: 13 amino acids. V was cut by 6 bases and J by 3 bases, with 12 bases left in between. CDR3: CASRSGVRYEQYF. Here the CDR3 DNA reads TGTGCCAGCAGGTCTGGAGTTCGCTACGAGCAGTACTTC.

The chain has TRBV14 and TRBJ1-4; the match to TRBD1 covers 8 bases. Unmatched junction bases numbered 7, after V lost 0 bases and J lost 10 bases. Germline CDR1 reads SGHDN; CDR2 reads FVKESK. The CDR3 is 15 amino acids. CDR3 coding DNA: TGTGCCAGCAGCCAAGAGTGGACAGGGTCCGGAAAACTGTTTTTT. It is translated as CASSQEWTGSGKLFF.

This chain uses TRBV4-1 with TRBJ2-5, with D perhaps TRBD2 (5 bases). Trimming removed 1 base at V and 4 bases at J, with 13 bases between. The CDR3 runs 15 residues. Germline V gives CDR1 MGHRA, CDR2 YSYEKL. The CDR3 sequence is CASSQVFTEGETQYF. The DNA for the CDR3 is TGCGCCAGCAGCCAAGTTTTTACAGAGGGAGAGACCCAGTACTTC.

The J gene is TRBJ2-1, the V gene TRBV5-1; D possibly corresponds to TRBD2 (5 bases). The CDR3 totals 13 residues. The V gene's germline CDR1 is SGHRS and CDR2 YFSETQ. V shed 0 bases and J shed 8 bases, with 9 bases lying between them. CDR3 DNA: TGCGCCAGCAGCTTGGAGGTGAGGGATGAGCAGTTCTTC. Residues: CASSLEVRDEQFF.

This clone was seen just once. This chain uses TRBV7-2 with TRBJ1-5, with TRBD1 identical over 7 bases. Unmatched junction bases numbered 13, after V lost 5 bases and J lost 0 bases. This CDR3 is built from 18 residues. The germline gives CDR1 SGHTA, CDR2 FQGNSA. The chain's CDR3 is CASSPTGVGSVSNQPQHF. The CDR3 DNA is TGTGCCAGCAGCCCCACAGGGGTTGGTTCCGTTAGCAATCAGCCCCAGCATTTT.

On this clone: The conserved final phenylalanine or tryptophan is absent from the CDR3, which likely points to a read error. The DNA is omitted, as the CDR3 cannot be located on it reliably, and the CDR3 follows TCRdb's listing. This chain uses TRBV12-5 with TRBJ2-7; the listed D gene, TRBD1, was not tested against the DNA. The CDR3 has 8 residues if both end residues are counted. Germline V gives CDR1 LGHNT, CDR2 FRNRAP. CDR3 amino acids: CASGSRGP.

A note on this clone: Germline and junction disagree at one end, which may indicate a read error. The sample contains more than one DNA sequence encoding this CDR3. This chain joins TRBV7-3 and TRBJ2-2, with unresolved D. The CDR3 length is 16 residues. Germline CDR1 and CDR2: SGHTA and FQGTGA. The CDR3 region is CASSPNAGSNTGELFF. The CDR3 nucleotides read TGTGCTAGCAGCCCCAACGCCGGGTCGAACACCGGGGAGCTGTTTTTT. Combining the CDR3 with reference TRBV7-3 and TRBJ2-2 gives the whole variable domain GAGVSQTPSNKVTEKGKYVELRCDPISGHTALYWYRQSLGQGPEFLIYFQGTGAADDSGLPNDRFFAVRPEGSVSTLKIQRTERGDSAVYLCASSPNAGSNTGELFFGEGSRLTVL.

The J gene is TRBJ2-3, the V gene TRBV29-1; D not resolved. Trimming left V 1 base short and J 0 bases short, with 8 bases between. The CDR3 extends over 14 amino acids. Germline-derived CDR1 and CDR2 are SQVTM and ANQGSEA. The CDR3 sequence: CSVEAAASTDTQYF. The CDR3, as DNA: TGCAGCGTTGAAGCCGCGGCTAGCACAGATACGCAGTATTTT.

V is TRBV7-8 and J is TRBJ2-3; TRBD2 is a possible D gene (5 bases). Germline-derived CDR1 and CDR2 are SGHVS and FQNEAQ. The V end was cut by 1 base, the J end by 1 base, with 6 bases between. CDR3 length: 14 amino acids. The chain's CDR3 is CASSLDSGTDTQYF. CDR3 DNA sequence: TGTGCCAGCAGCTTAGATAGCGGCACAGATACGCAGTATTTT. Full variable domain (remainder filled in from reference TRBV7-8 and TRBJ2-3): GAGVSQSPRYKVAKRGQDVALRCDPISGHVSLFWYQQALGQGPEFLTYFQNEAQLDKSGLPSDRFFAERPEGSVSTLKIQRTQQEDSAVYLCASSLDSGTDTQYFGPGTRLTVL.

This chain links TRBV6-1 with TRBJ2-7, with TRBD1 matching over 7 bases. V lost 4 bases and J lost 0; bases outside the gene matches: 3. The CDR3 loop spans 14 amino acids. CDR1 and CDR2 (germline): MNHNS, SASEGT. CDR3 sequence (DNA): TGTGCCAGCAGTGGAGGGACAGCCTCCTACGAGCAGTACTTC. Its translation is CASSGGTASYEQYF.

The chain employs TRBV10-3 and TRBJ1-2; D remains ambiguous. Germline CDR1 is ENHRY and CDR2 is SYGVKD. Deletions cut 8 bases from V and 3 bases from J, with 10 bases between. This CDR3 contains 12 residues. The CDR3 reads CAILVADYGYTF. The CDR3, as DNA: TGTGCCATCCTAGTGGCTGACTATGGCTACACCTTC.

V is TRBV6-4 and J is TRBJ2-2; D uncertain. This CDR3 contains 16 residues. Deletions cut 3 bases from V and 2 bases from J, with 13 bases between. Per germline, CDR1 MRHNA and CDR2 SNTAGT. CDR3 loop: CASSEYGGTNTGELFF. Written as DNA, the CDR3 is TGTGCCAGCAGTGAGTACGGCGGTACAAACACCGGGGAGCTGTTTTTT.

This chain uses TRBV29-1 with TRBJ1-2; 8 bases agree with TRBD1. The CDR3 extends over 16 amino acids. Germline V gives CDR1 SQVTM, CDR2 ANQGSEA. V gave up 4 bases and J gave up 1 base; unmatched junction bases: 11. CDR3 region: CSVAGGNDKNNYGYTF. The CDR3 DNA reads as TGCAGCGTTGCAGGGGGCAATGATAAAAATAACTATGGCTACACCTTC.

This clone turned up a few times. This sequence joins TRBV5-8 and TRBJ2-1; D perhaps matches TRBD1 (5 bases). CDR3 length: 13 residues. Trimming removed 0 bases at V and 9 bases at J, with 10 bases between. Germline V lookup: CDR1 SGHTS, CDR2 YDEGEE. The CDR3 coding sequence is TGTGCCAGCAGCTTGGTGCCCCAGGGTGAGCAGTTCTTC. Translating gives CASSLVPQGEQFF.

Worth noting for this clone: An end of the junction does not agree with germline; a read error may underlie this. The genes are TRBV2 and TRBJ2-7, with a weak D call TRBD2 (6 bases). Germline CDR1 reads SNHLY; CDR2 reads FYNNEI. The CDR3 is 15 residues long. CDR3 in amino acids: CASRGPELASFEQYF. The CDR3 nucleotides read TGTGCCAGCAGGGGACCGGAACTAGCCTCCTTCGAGCAGTACTTC.

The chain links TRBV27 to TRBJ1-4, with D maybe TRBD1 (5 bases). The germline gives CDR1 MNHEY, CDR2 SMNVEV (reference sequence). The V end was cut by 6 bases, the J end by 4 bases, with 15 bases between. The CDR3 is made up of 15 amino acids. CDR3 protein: CASSLLGRINEKLFF. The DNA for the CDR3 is TGTGCCAGCAGCCTGCTGGGGCGGATTAATGAAAAACTGTTTTTT.

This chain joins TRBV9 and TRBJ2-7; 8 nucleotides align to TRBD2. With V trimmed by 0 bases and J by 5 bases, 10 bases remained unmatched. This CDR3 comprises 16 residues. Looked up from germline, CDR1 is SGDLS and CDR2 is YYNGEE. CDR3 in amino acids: CASSVAGLGREDEQYF. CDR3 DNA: TGTGCCAGCAGCGTAGCCGGTTTGGGGCGGGAGGACGAGCAGTACTTC. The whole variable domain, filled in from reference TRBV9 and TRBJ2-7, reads DSGVTQTPKHLITATGQRVTLRCSPRSGDLSVYWYQQSLDQGLQFLIQYYNGEERAKGNILERFSAQQFPDLHSELNLSSLELGDSALYFCASSVAGLGREDEQYFGPGTRLTVT.

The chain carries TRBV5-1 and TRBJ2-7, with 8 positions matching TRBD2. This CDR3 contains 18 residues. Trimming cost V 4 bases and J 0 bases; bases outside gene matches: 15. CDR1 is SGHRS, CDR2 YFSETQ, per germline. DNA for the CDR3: TGCGCCAGCAGCCTCGGGGGGGCCCAGGTCTTCTCCTCCTACGAGCAGTACTTC. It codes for CASSLGGAQVFSSYEQYF.